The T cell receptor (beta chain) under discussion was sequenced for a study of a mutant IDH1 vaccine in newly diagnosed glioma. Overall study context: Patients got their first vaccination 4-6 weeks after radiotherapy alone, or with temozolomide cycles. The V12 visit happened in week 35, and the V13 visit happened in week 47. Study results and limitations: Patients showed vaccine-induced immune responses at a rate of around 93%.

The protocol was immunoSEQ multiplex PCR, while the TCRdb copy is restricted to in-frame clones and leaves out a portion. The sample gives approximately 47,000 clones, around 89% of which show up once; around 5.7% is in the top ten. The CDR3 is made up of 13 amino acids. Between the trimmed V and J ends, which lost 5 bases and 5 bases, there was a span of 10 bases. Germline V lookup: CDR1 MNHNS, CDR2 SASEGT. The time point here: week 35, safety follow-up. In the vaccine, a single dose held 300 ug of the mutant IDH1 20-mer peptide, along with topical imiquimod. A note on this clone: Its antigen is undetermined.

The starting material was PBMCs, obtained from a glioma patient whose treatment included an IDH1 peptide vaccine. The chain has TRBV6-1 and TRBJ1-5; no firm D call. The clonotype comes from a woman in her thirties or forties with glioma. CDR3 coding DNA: TGTGCCAGCAGTCACCAGGTCGATCAGCCCCAGCATTTT. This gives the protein CASSHQVDQPQHF.